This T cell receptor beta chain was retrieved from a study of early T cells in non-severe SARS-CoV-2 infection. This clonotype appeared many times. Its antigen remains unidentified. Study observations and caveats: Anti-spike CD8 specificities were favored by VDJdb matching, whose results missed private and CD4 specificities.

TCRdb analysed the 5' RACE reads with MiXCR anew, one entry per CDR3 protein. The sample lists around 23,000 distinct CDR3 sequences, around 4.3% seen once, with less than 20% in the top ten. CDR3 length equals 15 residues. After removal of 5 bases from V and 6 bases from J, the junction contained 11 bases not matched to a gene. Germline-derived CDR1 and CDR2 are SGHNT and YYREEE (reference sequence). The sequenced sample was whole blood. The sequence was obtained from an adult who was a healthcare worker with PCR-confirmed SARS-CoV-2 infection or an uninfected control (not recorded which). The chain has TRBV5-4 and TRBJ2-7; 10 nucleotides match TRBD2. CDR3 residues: CASRSGRATLGEQYF. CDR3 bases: TGTGCCAGCAGGAGCGGGAGGGCCACCCTCGGCGAGCAGTACTTC.